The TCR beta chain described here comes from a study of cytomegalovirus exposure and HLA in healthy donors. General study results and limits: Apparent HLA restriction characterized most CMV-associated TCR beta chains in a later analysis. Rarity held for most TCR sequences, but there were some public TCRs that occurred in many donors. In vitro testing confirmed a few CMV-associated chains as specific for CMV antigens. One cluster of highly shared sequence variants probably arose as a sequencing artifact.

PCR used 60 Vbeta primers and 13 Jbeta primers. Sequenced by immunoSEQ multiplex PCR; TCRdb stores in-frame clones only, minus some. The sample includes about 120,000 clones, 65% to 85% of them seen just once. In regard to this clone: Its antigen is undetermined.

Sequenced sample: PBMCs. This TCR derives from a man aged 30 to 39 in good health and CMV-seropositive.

CDR3: CASSLGTGQLNSPLHF. As DNA, the CDR3 is TGTGCCAGCAGCCTAGGAACGGGACAGCTTAATTCACCCCTCCACTTT. This chain links TRBV14 with TRBJ1-6, with 7 bases that match TRBD1. Germline values: CDR1 SGHDN, CDR2 FVKESK. The ends lost 4 bases at V and 6 bases at J; junction bases unmatched: 9. There are 16 residues in the CDR3.